This T cell receptor (beta chain) was retrieved from a study of shared clonotypes between healthy human individuals. Findings of the study overall: Tissues were not sampled, only blood, and their repertoires likely differ. Lower generation probabilities were found for non-shared clonotypes than for those shared by all four donors.

In the authors' workflow: With immunoSEQ giving junction-only sequences and no quality scores, filtering differed. The repertoire was sequenced with immunoSEQ multiplex PCR; TCRdb's copy has only in-frame clones and lacks some. V and J calls and clone size follow that table, whereas D and trimming were derived from the DNA. The sample has 730,000 or so clones, more than 70% seen once; the top ten hold about 1.7%. The V and J ends lost 3 bases and 8 bases, in that order; junction bases with no gene match: 12. The CDR3 runs to 16 residues. In germline, CDR1 is SGHVS, CDR2 FQNEAQ. Worth noting for this clone: The antigen remains undetermined.

This chain connects TRBV7-8 to TRBJ1-2, with TRBD1 matching 10 bases. Sequenced: memory CD4+ T cells sorted from blood. Subset given: CD45RA-negative fraction. This clonotype was sampled from a woman in her 30s in good health. This chain's CDR3 is CASSFSGTGELQGYTF. Written as DNA, the CDR3 is TGTGCCAGCAGCTTCTCCGGGACAGGGGAACTTCAGGGCTACACCTTC.